This T cell receptor beta chain was retrieved from a study of Ad26.COV2.S vaccination and SARS-CoV-2 variants. On the study more broadly: In the study, Ad26.COV2.S was injected intramuscularly once, or twice 56 days apart. Study-level results: There was a possibility that the TCR breadth and depth analyses underestimated total T cell responses.

TCRdb's copy holds only in-frame clones and misses some; the assay was immunoSEQ multiplex PCR. The repertoire holds 300,000 to 350,000 clones, with roughly 80% as singletons. Points on this clone: Its antigen is currently unknown.

As for treatment: over 15 received Ad26.COV2.S at low or high dose, single or two shots; 5 received placebo; per-sample allocation not given. Day 63 after the first injection of vaccine or placebo was the sampling time. V was cut by 4 bases and J by 2 bases, with 23 bases left in between. Germline V gives CDR1 PRHDT, CDR2 FYEKMQ (reference sequence). The CDR3 runs 18 residues. J is TRBJ1-1 and V is TRBV13; a possible D gene is TRBD1 (5 bases). The sequences come from peripheral blood, collected in a trial of Ad26.COV2.S vaccine versus placebo. This TCR came from a person aged 18-60 years who received the Ad26.COV2.S COVID-19 vaccine or a placebo. The DNA for the CDR3 is TGTGCCAGCAGCTCCCTCCTGGACACTGCCATCATAAACACTGAAGCTTTCTTT. Translation: CASSSLLDTAIINTEAFF. Supplemented by reference TRBV13 and TRBJ1-1, the full variable domain reads AAGVIQSPRHLIKEKRETATLKCYPIPRHDTVYWYQQGPGQDPQFLISFYEKMQSDKGSIPDRFSAQQFSDYHSELNMSSLELGDSALYFCASSSLLDTAIINTEAFFGQGTRLTVV.